The present entry profiles one TCR beta chain with its context. This entry is derived from a study of T cell changes during pregnancy in multiple sclerosis. Generated by immunoSEQ multiplex PCR, the TCRdb table keeps only in-frame clones and is missing some. The profile covers 40,000 or so clones, with 70% to 90% appearing a single time and around 4.1% taken by the ten largest. The V gene end was trimmed by 4 bases and the J gene end by 7 bases; junction bases not matched to a gene: 14. This CDR3 is built from 17 residues. The V gene's germline CDR1 is SGHTS and CDR2 YDEGEE. The sample was CD8+ T cells from peripheral blood mononuclear cells, taken in the first trimester of pregnancy. The V call is TRBV5-8, the J call TRBJ1-4; 9 nucleotides line up with TRBD1. The TCR was taken from a female donor with multiple sclerosis, enrolled in a pregnancy study. The CDR3 loop reads CASSQEEGGQGREKLFF. In DNA form, the CDR3 reads TGTGCCAGCAGCCAAGAAGAGGGGGGACAGGGCCGTGAAAAACTGTTTTTT.